The 16 T cell receptor beta chains listed next were all sequenced from one sample in a study of cytotoxic CD8 clonotypes in ibrutinib-treated CLL. Assay used: immunoSEQ multiplex PCR; TCRdb lists only in-frame clones, some missing. Among 65,000 to 80,000 clones listed, roughly 85% were seen once. This specimen was PBMCs, taken after 24 months of ibrutinib treatment. The receptors here all came from a human donor with chronic lymphocytic leukemia.

The chain combines TRBV7-3 with TRBJ2-3; D possibly uses TRBD1 or TRBD2 (5 bases each). This CDR3 comprises 15 residues. The germline V and J ends were trimmed by 0 bases and 5 bases, with 12 bases remaining between them. The V gene's germline CDR1 is SGHTA and CDR2 FQGTGA. CDR3 sequence (DNA): TGTGCCAGCAGCTTAACGTCCAGGGCGGGAGATACGCAGTATTTT. Its protein product is CASSLTSRAGDTQYF.

The chain is built from TRBV6-5 and TRBJ1-3; D is unresolved. The CDR3 contains 16 residues. Trimming stripped 0 bases from V and 1 base from J, with 10 bases between. The germline gives CDR1 MNHEY, CDR2 SVGAGI. The CDR3 nucleotides are TGTGCCAGCAGTTACTCGCTCCGTATATCTGGAAACACCATATATTTT. Its protein is CASSYSLRISGNTIYF.

The V and J genes are TRBV7-6 and TRBJ2-7, with TRBD1 matching over 7 bases. This CDR3 has 14 amino acids. Germline CDR1 and CDR2: SGHVS and FNYEAQ. V shed 5 bases, J shed 7 bases, and the junction held 11 bases outside the gene matches. CDR3 nucleotide sequence: TGTGCCAGCAGCACCGGACAGGAGCCCTTAGAGCAGTACTTC. It is translated as CASSTGQEPLEQYF.

CDR3 loop: CASSPTTGGYSYEQYF. CDR3 in DNA: TGTGCCAGCAGTCCAACGACAGGGGGTTACTCCTACGAGCAGTACTTC. This chain joins TRBV28 and TRBJ2-7; 9 positions agree with TRBD1. Trimming cost V 5 bases and J 0 bases; bases outside gene matches: 8. This CDR3 has 16 residues. CDR1 MDHEN and CDR2 SYDVKM come from the germline V gene.

The CDR3 nucleotides are TGTGCCAGCAGGGCCTTGGCCACCTACGAGCAGTACTTC. Residues: CASRALATYEQYF. The chain recombines TRBV27 with TRBJ2-7, with D uncertain. This CDR3 is 13 amino acids long. Germline V gene data show CDR1 as MNHEY and CDR2 as SMNVEV (reference sequence). V lost 6 bases to trimming and J lost 2 bases, with 11 bases between them.

This CDR3 reads CASSAQGISYEQYF. CDR3 DNA: TGTGCCAGCAGCGCACAGGGGATCTCCTACGAGCAGTACTTC. The V call is TRBV7-2, the J call TRBJ2-7, with 7 bases aligning to TRBD1. The V gene's germline CDR1 is SGHTA and CDR2 FQGNSA. The CDR3 runs to 14 residues. The ends lost 5 bases at V and 0 bases at J; junction bases unmatched: 4.

CDR3 residues: CASSLWGRLRPYEQYF. The CDR3 DNA sequence: TGTGCCAGCAGTTTATGGGGGCGCCTTAGGCCCTACGAGCAGTACTTC. The chain has TRBV28 and TRBJ2-7; D might be TRBD1 (5 bases). This CDR3 contains 16 residues. V dropped 0 bases and J dropped 2 bases, with 14 bases sitting between them. Germline V gives CDR1 MDHEN, CDR2 SYDVKM. Variable domain in full (rest from reference TRBV28 and TRBJ2-7): DVKVTQSSRYLVKRTGEKVFLECVQDMDHENMFWYRQDPGLGLRLIYFSYDVKMKEKGDIPEGYSVSREKKERFSLILESASTNQTSMYLCASSLWGRLRPYEQYFGPGTRLTVT.

The V and J genes are TRBV9 and TRBJ2-7; D gene unclear. Between the trimmed V and J ends, which lost 0 bases and 0 bases, there was a span of 13 bases. CDR1 is SGDLS, CDR2 YYNGEE, per germline. The CDR3 consists of 16 residues. CDR3 protein: CASSVGSGKASYEQYF. The CDR3 DNA reads as TGTGCCAGCAGCGTAGGGTCAGGTAAGGCCTCCTACGAGCAGTACTTC.

The DNA for the CDR3 is TGTGCCAGCAGTGACGGGACAGAAGCTTTCTTT. As protein: CASSDGTEAFF. The chain has TRBV6-4 and TRBJ1-1; D is possibly TRBD1 (6 bases). Looked up from germline, CDR1 is MRHNA and CDR2 is SNTAGT. Trimming stripped 2 bases from V and 8 bases from J, with 6 bases between. This CDR3 has 11 residues.

The chain uses TRBV5-1 and TRBJ2-7; D unresolved. Germline V lookup: CDR1 SGHRS, CDR2 YFSETQ. This CDR3 contains 14 residues. Trimming stripped 3 bases from V and 0 bases from J, with 10 bases between. CDR3 protein: CASSSEKSSYEQYF. The DNA for the CDR3 is TGCGCCAGCAGCTCTGAAAAGAGCTCCTACGAGCAGTACTTC.

The rearrangement uses TRBV27 and TRBJ2-1, with 8 bases identical to TRBD2. The CDR3 contains 14 residues. The V gene's germline CDR1 is MNHEY and CDR2 SMNVEV (reference sequence). With V trimmed by 1 base and J by 7 bases, 3 bases remained unmatched. CDR3 nucleotides: TGTGCCAGCAGTTTATTCCGGGGGGGTAATGAGCAGTTCTTC. This codes for CASSLFRGGNEQFF.

The chain couples TRBV30 to TRBJ2-2; 14 bases fit TRBD2. V lost 3 bases to trimming and J lost 6 bases; unmatched junction nucleotides: 6. The CDR3 has 16 residues. CDR1 is GTSNPN, CDR2 SVGIG, per germline (reference sequence). The CDR3 DNA sequence: TGTGCCTGGAGAGCCGGACTAGCGGGAGGTGCCGGGGAGCTGTTTTTT. Amino acids: CAWRAGLAGGAGELFF.

The CDR3 reads CASTRIGVEQYF. DNA for the CDR3: TGTGCCAGCACCCGGATTGGTGTCGAGCAGTACTTC. The chain recombines TRBV7-2 with TRBJ2-7; no reliable D call. The CDR3 runs to 12 residues. Trimming shortened V by 7 bases and J by 6 bases, and 13 bases separated the two germline ends. Germline CDR1 and CDR2: SGHTA and FQGNSA. Variable domain in full (rest from reference TRBV7-2 and TRBJ2-7): GAGVSQSPSNKVTEKGKDVELRCDPISGHTALYWYRQSLGQGLEFLIYFQGNSAPDKSGLPSDRFSAERTGGSVSTLTIQRTQQEDSAVYLCASTRIGVEQYFGPGTRLTVT.

This rearrangement joins TRBV5-4 to TRBJ2-1; 7 nucleotides match TRBD2. The CDR3 has 14 amino acids. Trimming took 7 bases from V and 6 from J; bases not matched to a gene: 10. The germline V gene encodes CDR1 SGHNT and CDR2 YYREEE (reference sequence). CDR3 sequence (DNA): TGTGCCAGCTCCCCGCTGGGGGGGAGCAATGAGCAGTTCTTC. This sequence encodes CASSPLGGSNEQFF.

The CDR3 DNA is TGTGCCAGCAGCTCAATGGGGCAGCCCCAGCATTTT. As protein: CASSSMGQPQHF. The V call is TRBV5-4, the J call TRBJ1-5, with no clear D. V was pared by 3 bases and J by 7 bases, with 8 bases between. Per germline, CDR1 SGHNT and CDR2 YYREEE (reference sequence). This CDR3 comprises 12 residues.

The gene calls are TRBV9 and TRBJ2-7; perhaps TRBD2 as D (6 bases). Trimming shortened V by 4 bases and J by 0 bases, and 17 bases separated the two germline ends. Germline loops: CDR1 SGDLS, CDR2 YYNGEE. The CDR3 extends over 16 amino acids. The CDR3 protein is CASSPSLGGASYEQYF. The DNA for the CDR3 is TGTGCCAGCAGCCCTTCACTGGGAGGAGCCTCCTACGAGCAGTACTTC.